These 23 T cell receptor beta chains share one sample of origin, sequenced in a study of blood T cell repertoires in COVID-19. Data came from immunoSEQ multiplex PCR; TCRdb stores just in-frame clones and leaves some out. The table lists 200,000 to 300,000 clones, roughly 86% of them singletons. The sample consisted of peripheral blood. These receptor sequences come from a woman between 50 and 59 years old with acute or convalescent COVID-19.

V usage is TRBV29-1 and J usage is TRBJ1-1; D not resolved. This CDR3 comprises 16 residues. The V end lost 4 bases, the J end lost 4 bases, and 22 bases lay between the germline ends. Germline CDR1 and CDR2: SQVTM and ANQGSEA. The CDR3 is CSVVPFEGSGGTEAFF. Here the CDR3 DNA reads TGCAGCGTTGTCCCATTCGAGGGCTCCGGCGGCACTGAAGCTTTCTTT.

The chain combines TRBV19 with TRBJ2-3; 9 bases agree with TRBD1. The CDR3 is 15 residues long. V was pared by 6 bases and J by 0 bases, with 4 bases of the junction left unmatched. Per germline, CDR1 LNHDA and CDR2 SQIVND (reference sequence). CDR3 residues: CASRGTGPSTDTQYF. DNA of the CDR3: TGTGCCAGTAGGGGGACAGGGCCTAGCACAGATACGCAGTATTTT.

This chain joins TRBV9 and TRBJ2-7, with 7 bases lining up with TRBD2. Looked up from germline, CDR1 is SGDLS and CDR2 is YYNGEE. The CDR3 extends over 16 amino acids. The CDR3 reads CGTAREVGAPSYEQYF. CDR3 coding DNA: TGTGGAACAGCACGGGAGGTTGGGGCACCTTCCTACGAGCAGTACTTC.

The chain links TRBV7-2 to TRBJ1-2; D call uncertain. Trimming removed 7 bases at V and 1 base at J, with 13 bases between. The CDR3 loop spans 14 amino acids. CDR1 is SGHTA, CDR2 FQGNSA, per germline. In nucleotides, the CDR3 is TGTGCCAGCACCCTAATCGGACTTAACTATGGCTACACCTTC. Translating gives CASTLIGLNYGYTF. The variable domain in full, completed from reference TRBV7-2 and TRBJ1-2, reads GAGVSQSPSNKVTEKGKDVELRCDPISGHTALYWYRQSLGQGLEFLIYFQGNSAPDKSGLPSDRFSAERTGGSVSTLTIQRTQQEDSAVYLCASTLIGLNYGYTFGSGTRLTVV.

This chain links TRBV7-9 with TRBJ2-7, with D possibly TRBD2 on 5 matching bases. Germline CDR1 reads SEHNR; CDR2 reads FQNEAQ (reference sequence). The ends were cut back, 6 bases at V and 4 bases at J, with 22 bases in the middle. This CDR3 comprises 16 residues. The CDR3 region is CASSKLIDPRGYEQYF. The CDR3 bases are TGTGCCAGCAGTAAATTAATCGATCCCCGCGGGTACGAGCAGTACTTC.

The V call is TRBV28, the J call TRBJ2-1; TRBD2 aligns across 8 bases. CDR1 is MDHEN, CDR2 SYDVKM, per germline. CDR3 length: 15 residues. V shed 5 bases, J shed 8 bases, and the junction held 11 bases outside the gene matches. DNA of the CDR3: TGTGCCAGCAGTCGTCCCGGGACTAGTTTCGATGAGCAGTTCTTC. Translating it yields CASSRPGTSFDEQFF.

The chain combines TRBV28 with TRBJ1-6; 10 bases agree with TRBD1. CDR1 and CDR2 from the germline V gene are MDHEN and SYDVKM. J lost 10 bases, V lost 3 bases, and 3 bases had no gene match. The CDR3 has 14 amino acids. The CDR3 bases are TGTGCCAGCAGTTTCGTGACAGGGGGCTCACCCCTCCACTTT. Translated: CASSFVTGGSPLHF.

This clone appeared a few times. The CDR3: CASSLVRGETQYF. Written as DNA, the CDR3 is TGTGCCAGCAGTTTGGTCAGGGGAGAGACCCAGTACTTC. The rearrangement joins TRBV27 to TRBJ2-5; possible D gene TRBD1, 6 bases. This CDR3 is built from 13 residues. In germline, CDR1 is MNHEY, CDR2 SMNVEV (reference sequence). The V gene lost 3 bases and the J gene lost 4 bases, with 9 bases spanning the gap.

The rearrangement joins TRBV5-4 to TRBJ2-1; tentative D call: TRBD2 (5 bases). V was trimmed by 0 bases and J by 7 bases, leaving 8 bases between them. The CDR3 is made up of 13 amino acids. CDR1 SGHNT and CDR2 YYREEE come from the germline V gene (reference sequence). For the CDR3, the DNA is TGTGCCAGCAGCTTGGGAGGGCAGAATGAGCAGTTCTTC. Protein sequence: CASSLGGQNEQFF.

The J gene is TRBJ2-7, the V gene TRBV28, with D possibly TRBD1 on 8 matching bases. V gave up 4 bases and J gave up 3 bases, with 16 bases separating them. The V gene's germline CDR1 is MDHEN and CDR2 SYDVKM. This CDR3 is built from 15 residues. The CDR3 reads CASSSTGEGDYEQYF. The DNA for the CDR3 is TGTGCCAGCAGTTCGACAGGGGAGGGGGACTACGAGCAGTACTTC.

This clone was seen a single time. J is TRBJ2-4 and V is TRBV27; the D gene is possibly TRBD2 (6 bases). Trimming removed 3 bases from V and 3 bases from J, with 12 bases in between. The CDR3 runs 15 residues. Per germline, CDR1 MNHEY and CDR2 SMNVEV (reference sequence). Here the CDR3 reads CASSFLLGGKNIQYF. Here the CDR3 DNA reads TGTGCCAGCAGTTTCCTTCTGGGAGGCAAAAACATTCAGTACTTC.

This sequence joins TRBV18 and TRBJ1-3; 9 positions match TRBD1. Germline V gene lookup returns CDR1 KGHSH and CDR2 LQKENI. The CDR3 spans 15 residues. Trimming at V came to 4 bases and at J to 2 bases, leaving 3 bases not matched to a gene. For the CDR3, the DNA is TGTGCCAGCTCACTGGACAGGGGAGCTGGAAACACCATATATTTT. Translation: CASSLDRGAGNTIYF.

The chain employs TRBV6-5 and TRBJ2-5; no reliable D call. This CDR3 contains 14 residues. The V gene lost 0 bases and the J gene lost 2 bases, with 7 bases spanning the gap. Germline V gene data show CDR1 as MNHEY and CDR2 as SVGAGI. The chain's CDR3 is CASSYSSRQETQYF. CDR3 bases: TGTGCCAGCAGTTACTCCTCTAGACAAGAGACCCAGTACTTC.

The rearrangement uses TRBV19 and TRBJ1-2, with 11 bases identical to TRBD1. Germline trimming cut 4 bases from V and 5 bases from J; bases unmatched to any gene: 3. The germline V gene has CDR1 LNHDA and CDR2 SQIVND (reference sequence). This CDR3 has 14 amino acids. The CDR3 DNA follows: TGTGCCAGTAGTAGGACAGGGGGCAGATATGGCTACACCTTC. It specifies CASSRTGGRYGYTF.

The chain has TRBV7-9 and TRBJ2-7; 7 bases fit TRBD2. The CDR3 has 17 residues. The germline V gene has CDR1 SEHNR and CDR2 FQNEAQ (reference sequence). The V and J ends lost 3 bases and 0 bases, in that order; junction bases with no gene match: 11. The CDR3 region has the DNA TGTGCCAGCAGCTTTCTCCGTCCTAGCGGACTCTCCTACGAGCAGTACTTC. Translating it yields CASSFLRPSGLSYEQYF.

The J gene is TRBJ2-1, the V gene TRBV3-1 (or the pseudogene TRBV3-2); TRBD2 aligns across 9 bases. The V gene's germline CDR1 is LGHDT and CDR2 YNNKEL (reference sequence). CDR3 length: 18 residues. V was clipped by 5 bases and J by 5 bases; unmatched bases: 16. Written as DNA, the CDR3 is TGTGCCAGCAGCAGAGGGGGGGCTAGCGGGACCCTTAACAATGAGCAGTTCTTC. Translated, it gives CASSRGGASGTLNNEQFF.

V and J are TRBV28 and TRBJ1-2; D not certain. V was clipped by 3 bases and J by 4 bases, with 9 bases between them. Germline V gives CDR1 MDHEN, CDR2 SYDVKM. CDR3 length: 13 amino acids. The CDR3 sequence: CASSLFSSYGYTF. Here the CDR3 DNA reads TGTGCCAGCAGTTTGTTTAGTAGCTATGGCTACACCTTC.

The CDR3 DNA reads TGCAGCGTTCAGGGGCGAAGAATTGGGGAAAAACTGTTTTTT. Protein sequence: CSVQGRRIGEKLFF. J is TRBJ1-4 and V is TRBV29-1; perhaps TRBD1 as D (6 bases). V was pared by 5 bases and J by 8 bases, with 18 bases between. Germline CDR1 and CDR2: SQVTM and ANQGSEA. CDR3 length: 14 residues.

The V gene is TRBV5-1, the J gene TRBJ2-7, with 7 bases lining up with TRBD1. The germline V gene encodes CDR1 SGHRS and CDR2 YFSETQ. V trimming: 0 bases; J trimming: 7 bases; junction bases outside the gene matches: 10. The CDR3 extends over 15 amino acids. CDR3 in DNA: TGCGCCAGCAGCTTGGCGGGACAGCTGGTCCGGGAGCAGTACTTC. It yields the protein CASSLAGQLVREQYF.

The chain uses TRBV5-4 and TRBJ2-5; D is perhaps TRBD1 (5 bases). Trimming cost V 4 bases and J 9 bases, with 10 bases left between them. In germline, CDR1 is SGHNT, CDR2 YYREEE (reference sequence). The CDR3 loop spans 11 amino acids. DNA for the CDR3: TGTGCCAGCAGCCTCAGGGAAGCCCAGTACTTC. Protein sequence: CASSLREAQYF.

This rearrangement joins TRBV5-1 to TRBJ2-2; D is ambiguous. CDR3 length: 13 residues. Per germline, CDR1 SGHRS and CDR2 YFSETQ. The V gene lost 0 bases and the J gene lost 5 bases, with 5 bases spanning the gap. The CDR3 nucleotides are TGCGCCAGCAGCTTGGCCCAAACCGGGGAGCTGTTTTTT. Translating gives CASSLAQTGELFF.

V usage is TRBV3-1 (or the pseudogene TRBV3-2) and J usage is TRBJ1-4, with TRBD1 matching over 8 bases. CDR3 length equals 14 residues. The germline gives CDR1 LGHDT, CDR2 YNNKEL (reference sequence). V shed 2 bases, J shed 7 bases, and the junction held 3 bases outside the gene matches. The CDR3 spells CASSQQGAVEKLFF. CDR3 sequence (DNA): TGTGCCAGCAGCCAACAGGGGGCGGTTGAAAAACTGTTTTTT.

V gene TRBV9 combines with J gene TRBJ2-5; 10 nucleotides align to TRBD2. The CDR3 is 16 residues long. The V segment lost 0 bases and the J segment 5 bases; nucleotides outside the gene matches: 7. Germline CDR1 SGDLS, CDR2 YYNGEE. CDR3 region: CASSVALAGVGETQYF. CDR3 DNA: TGTGCCAGCAGCGTAGCGCTAGCGGGAGTAGGGGAGACCCAGTACTTC.